The 14 T cell receptor beta chains below all came from one sample that was sequenced in a study of blood T cell repertoires in COVID-19. Clones were sequenced by immunoSEQ multiplex PCR, and TCRdb holds only the in-frame ones, with some missing. There are 70,000 to 95,000 clones in the sample; about 90% occur only once, and 3% to 4.5% lies in the top ten. Input material: peripheral blood. Receptors were obtained from a woman between 45 and 65 years old in a cohort sampled during active COVID-19.

The chain employs TRBV5-6 and TRBJ2-1; 9 bases match TRBD1. The CDR3 has 13 residues. The V gene's germline CDR1 is SGHDT and CDR2 YYEEEE. V shed 4 bases, J shed 12 bases, and the junction held 8 bases outside the gene matches. CDR3 residues: CASSTGQGGAQFF. In DNA, the CDR3 is TGTGCCAGCAGCACGGGACAGGGCGGTGCGCAGTTCTTC.

The table lists this clone with a count of one. V usage is TRBV4-1 and J usage is TRBJ1-2, with D tentatively TRBD1 (5 bases). Germline V gene data show CDR1 as MGHRA and CDR2 as YSYEKL. The V end lost 3 bases, the J end lost 6 bases, and 20 bases lay between the germline ends. This CDR3 has 16 residues. In DNA form, the CDR3 reads TGCGCCAGCAGCCAGTTCCCCTCGGACATCTGGGATGGCTACACCTTC. Translation gives CASSQFPSDIWDGYTF.

CDR3: CASSYQRGEQFF. The CDR3 DNA reads as TGTGCCAGCAGTTACCAGCGCGGTGAGCAGTTCTTC. This chain uses TRBV6-2 or TRBV6-3 with TRBJ2-1; D unclear. The V gene's germline CDR1 is MNHEY and CDR2 SVGEGT. V shed 2 bases and J shed 9 bases, with 8 bases lying between them. The CDR3 spans 12 residues.

The CDR3 DNA sequence: TGTGCCAGTAGTCCCCCCCGGACAGGGTGGAATCAGCCCCAGCATTTT. It is translated as CASSPPRTGWNQPQHF. The chain has TRBV19 and TRBJ1-5; 8 nucleotides line up with TRBD1. V was pared by 5 bases and J by 4 bases, with 10 bases of the junction left unmatched. Germline V gene data show CDR1 as LNHDA and CDR2 as SQIVND (reference sequence). This CDR3 region has 16 residues. The full variable domain, completed using reference TRBV19 and TRBJ1-5, is DGGITQSPKYLFRKEGQNVTLSCEQNLNHDAMYWYRQDPGQGLRLIYYSQIVNDFQKGDIAEGYSVSREKKESFPLTVTSAQKNPTAFYLCASSPPRTGWNQPQHFGDGTRLSIL.

This clone was counted once. The chain links TRBV4-1 to TRBJ2-2, with TRBD2 matching 10 bases. With V trimmed by 3 bases and J by 4 bases, 8 bases remained unmatched. The CDR3 covers 17 residues. CDR1 is MGHRA and CDR2 is YSYEKL in the germline V gene. In nucleotides, the CDR3 is TGCGCCAGCAGCCATCGCGGCCTAGCGGGAGTCACCGGGGAGCTGTTTTTT. It specifies CASSHRGLAGVTGELFF.

V and J are TRBV6-5 and TRBJ2-7; TRBD2 is a possible D gene (7 bases). This CDR3 has 13 residues. Deletions cut 6 bases from V and 4 bases from J, with 13 bases between. Germline assignment: CDR1 MNHEY and CDR2 SVGAGI. CDR3 DNA sequence: TGTGCCAGCAGCGGGGGGCCTTCTTACGAGCAGTACTTC. Protein: CASSGGPSYEQYF.

This chain links TRBV19 with TRBJ1-4; D is uncertain. This CDR3 spans 14 amino acids. Trimming shortened V by 3 bases and J by 10 bases, and 15 bases separated the two germline ends. Germline CDR1 reads LNHDA; CDR2 reads SQIVND (reference sequence). CDR3: CASSISPPRGKLFF. Written as DNA, the CDR3 is TGTGCCAGTAGTATCTCCCCACCTCGCGGAAAACTGTTTTTT.

The rearrangement links TRBV7-3 to TRBJ2-3, with D perhaps matching TRBD2 (6 bases). The CDR3 is made up of 13 amino acids. Germline values: CDR1 SGHTA, CDR2 FQGTGA. V was trimmed by 5 bases and J by 8 bases, leaving 14 bases between them. The CDR3 here is CASSPGGSGTQYF. DNA for the CDR3: TGTGCCAGCAGCCCCGGAGGGTCTGGTACGCAGTATTTT.

This chain uses TRBV29-1 with TRBJ1-5, with TRBD1 identical over 7 bases. V trimming: 5 bases; J trimming: 4 bases; junction bases outside the gene matches: 8. The CDR3 sequence is 14 residues long. CDR1 and CDR2 from the germline V gene are SQVTM and ANQGSEA. This CDR3 is CSVSGTDINQPQHF. The CDR3 bases are TGCAGCGTTTCGGGGACAGACATAAATCAGCCCCAGCATTTT.

The chain is built from TRBV2 and TRBJ2-3; D perhaps matches TRBD2 (6 bases). Germline CDR1 and CDR2: SNHLY and FYNNEI. The CDR3 sequence is 16 residues long. Trimming shortened V by 3 bases and J by 5 bases, and 18 bases separated the two germline ends. CDR3 bases: TGTGCCAGCAGTGACTGGACACCCCGGGGGAGAGATACGCAGTATTTT. It is translated as CASSDWTPRGRDTQYF. Supplemented by reference TRBV2 and TRBJ2-3, the full variable domain reads EPEVTQTPSHQVTQMGQEVILRCVPISNHLYFYWYRQILGQKVEFLVSFYNNEISEKSEIFDDQFSVERPDGSNFTLKIRSTKLEDSAMYFCASSDWTPRGRDTQYFGPGTRLTVL.

The V gene is TRBV5-1, the J gene TRBJ1-2; possibly TRBD1 for D (5 bases). The length of the CDR3 is 15 residues. Trimming left V 4 bases short and J 0 bases short, with 13 bases between. The germline CDR1 and CDR2 sequences are SGHRS and YFSETQ. The CDR3: CASSPRQSANYGYTF. CDR3 nucleotides: TGCGCCAGCAGCCCCCGACAGTCAGCTAACTATGGCTACACCTTC.

This sequence joins TRBV7-3 and TRBJ2-3; 8 bases align to TRBD2. This CDR3 comprises 14 residues. Trimming cost V 5 bases and J 2 bases; bases outside gene matches: 3. CDR1 is SGHTA, CDR2 FQGTGA, per germline. CDR3 sequence: CASSLRGDTDTQYF. CDR3 nucleotide sequence: TGTGCCAGCAGCCTGCGGGGGGACACAGATACGCAGTATTTT. The full variable domain, in which reference TRBV7-3 and TRBJ2-3 provide the parts outside the CDR3, is GAGVSQTPSNKVTEKGKYVELRCDPISGHTALYWYRQSLGQGPEFLIYFQGTGAADDSGLPNDRFFAVRPEGSVSTLKIQRTERGDSAVYLCASSLRGDTDTQYFGPGTRLTVL.

V is TRBV24-1 and J is TRBJ2-1, with D possibly matching TRBD2 (8 bases). V lost 3 bases and J lost 3, with 23 bases in between. This CDR3 region has 19 residues. Germline-derived CDR1 and CDR2 are KGHDR and SFDVKD. The DNA of the CDR3 is TGTGCCACCAGTGATCCCTCGACAGGGCCCGGGAGGGGCTACAATGAGCAGTTCTTC. Its protein is CATSDPSTGPGRGYNEQFF.

This chain connects TRBV28 to TRBJ2-3, with 12 bases matching TRBD2. The CDR3 extends over 15 amino acids. Unmatched junction bases numbered 3, after V lost 5 bases and J lost 3 bases. Germline values: CDR1 MDHEN, CDR2 SYDVKM. Here the CDR3 DNA reads TGTGCCAGCAGTACCGGGACTAGCGGGACAGATACGCAGTATTTT. Translating it yields CASSTGTSGTDTQYF.